This is a list of T cell receptor beta chains from one sample in a study of vaccination effects on CD4 cells after COVID-19. Clones were read by immunoSEQ multiplex PCR, and TCRdb kept only the in-frame ones, dropping some. The sample consists of some 27,000 clones, about 62% of them appearing once. These receptors have no known antigen. The sequences come from CD4+ T cells from PBMCs cultured without peptide, collected before COVID-19 vaccination. The source of these receptors is a human donor who received a COVID-19 vaccine. Both conserved end residues are part of each CDR3. Each record gives: V gene, J gene, D gene, clone size, CDR3 DNA, CDR3 protein. D genes are given only for firm matches. Clone size is given for some rows only: seen once, a few or many times, or a class if the clone is expanded.

V: TRBV11-2
J: TRBJ1-5
D: TRBD1
size: NA
DNA: TGTGCCAGCAGCTCCCGGGACAGGGGTTTCAATCAGCCCCAGCATTTT
CDR3: CASSSRDRGFNQPQHF

V: TRBV6-5
J: TRBJ2-1
D: TRBD2
size: NA
DNA: TGTGCCAGCAGGGGACTAGCGGCAGCTTACAATGAGCAGTTCTTC
CDR3: CASRGLAAAYNEQFF

V: TRBV5-5
J: TRBJ2-1
D: TRBD2
size: few
DNA: TGTGCCAGCATCGGGACTAGCCACTCTCGGGCGAATGAGCAGTTCTTC
CDR3: CASIGTSHSRANEQFF

V: TRBV9
J: TRBJ2-5
D: TRBD2
size: NA
DNA: TGTGCCAGCAGCGTATCGGGGGGGGTGGAGTGGGAGACCCAGTACTTC
CDR3: CASSVSGGVEWETQYF

V: TRBV15
J: TRBJ1-3
D: NA
size: NA
DNA: TGTGCCACCAGCAGTAAGGACAGCTCTGGAAACACCATATATTTT
CDR3: CATSSKDSSGNTIYF

V: TRBV29-1
J: TRBJ2-6
D: TRBD1
size: NA
DNA: TGCAGCGTCCAGGGACAGGGCTCTGGGGCCAACGTCCTGACTTTC
CDR3: CSVQGQGSGANVLTF

V: TRBV9
J: TRBJ2-2
D: TRBD2
size: NA
DNA: TGTGCCAGCAGCCCTCATAGCGGGGCGAACACCGGGGAGCTGTTTTTT
CDR3: CASSPHSGANTGELFF

V: TRBV5-1
J: TRBJ1-1
D: TRBD1
size: few
DNA: TGCGCCAGCAGCCCCTACCGTCAGGGGGCGAGGACTGAAGCTTTCTTT
CDR3: CASSPYRQGARTEAFF

V: TRBV27
J: TRBJ2-2
D: TRBD2
size: few
DNA: TGTGCCAGCAGTCGACTAGCGGGGGGTACCGGGGAGCTGTTTTTT
CDR3: CASSRLAGGTGELFF

V: TRBV28
J: TRBJ1-4
D: NA
size: NA
DNA: TGTGCCAGCAGGCAATCAGGGGCCTGGGAAAAACTGTTTTTT
CDR3: CASRQSGAWEKLFF

V: TRBV10-1
J: TRBJ2-1
D: NA
size: NA
DNA: TGCGCCAGCAGTCCCAGCTCCTACAATGAGCAGTTCTTC
CDR3: CASSPSSYNEQFF

V: TRBV9
J: TRBJ1-2
D: NA
size: NA
DNA: TGTGCCAGCAGCGTTGAAAGCCTTCGGGGCGAAGGCTACACCTTC
CDR3: CASSVESLRGEGYTF

V: TRBV12-5
J: TRBJ1-2
D: NA
size: NA
DNA: TGTGCTAGCGGGGTGGCCTATGGCTACACCTTC
CDR3: CASGVAYGYTF

V: TRBV3-1/TRBV3-2
J: TRBJ2-6
D: NA
size: NA
DNA: TGTGCCAGCAGCCGCCTGGGGAGCTCTGGGGCCAACGTCCTGACTTTC
CDR3: CASSRLGSSGANVLTF

V: TRBV6-1
J: TRBJ1-2
D: NA
size: NA
DNA: TGTGCCAGCAGTGAAATCAGGTCCGACTACACCTTC
CDR3: CASSEIRSDYTF

V: TRBV7-2
J: TRBJ1-2
D: NA
size: once
DNA: TGTGCCAGCAGCATTGACCGGCAATATGGCTACACCTTC
CDR3: CASSIDRQYGYTF

V: TRBV18
J: TRBJ2-1
D: TRBD1
size: NA
DNA: TGTGCCAGCTCACCACTGCCGGACAGGAGAAACAATGAGCAGTTCTTC
CDR3: CASSPLPDRRNNEQFF

V: TRBV7-2
J: TRBJ1-5
D: TRBD1
size: NA
DNA: TGTGCCAGCAGCTTACAAGGGGGCGCGGTTCAGCCCCAGCATTTT
CDR3: CASSLQGGAVQPQHF

V: TRBV27
J: TRBJ1-2
D: NA
size: NA
DNA: TGTGCCAGCAGTTATACAGGGACGACTGGCTACACCTTC
CDR3: CASSYTGTTGYTF

V: TRBV5-8
J: TRBJ2-4
D: NA
size: NA
DNA: TGTGCCAGCAGCTTGTGGTATCAGGGCGTTGGGGCCAAAAACATTCAGTACTTC
CDR3: CASSLWYQGVGAKNIQYF

V: TRBV14
J: TRBJ2-1
D: NA
size: few
DNA: TGTGCCAGCAGCCAAAGGGGGGCTAGCTCCTACAATGAGCAGTTCTTC
CDR3: CASSQRGASSYNEQFF

V: TRBV19
J: TRBJ1-3
D: NA
size: few
DNA: TGTGCCAGTAGTATCAGGCCAGGGTCCTCTGGAAACACCATATATTTT
CDR3: CASSIRPGSSGNTIYF

V: TRBV24-1
J: TRBJ2-5
D: NA
size: NA
DNA: TGTGCCACCAGTGACCCAACGGGAGCTGGGGAGACCCAGTACTTC
CDR3: CATSDPTGAGETQYF

V: TRBV10-1
J: TRBJ2-7
D: TRBD1
size: NA
DNA: TGCGCCAGCAGAGGACAGGGCTACGAGCAGTACTTC
CDR3: CASRGQGYEQYF

V: TRBV9
J: TRBJ1-5
D: NA
size: few
DNA: TGTGCCAGCAGCGTATCTCCGGTGAACAATCAGCCCCAGCATTTT
CDR3: CASSVSPVNNQPQHF

V: TRBV12-3/TRBV12-4
J: TRBJ2-7
D: NA
size: NA
DNA: TGTGCCAGCAGCCCGGGACCGTCCAGCGAGCAGTACTTC
CDR3: CASSPGPSSEQYF

V: TRBV6-6
J: TRBJ2-1
D: TRBD2
size: NA
DNA: TGTGCCAGCATATCCGCGGGAGGTAATGAGCAGTTCTTC
CDR3: CASISAGGNEQFF

V: TRBV29-1
J: TRBJ2-1
D: NA
size: NA
DNA: TGCAGCGTTAGTCTTAATTTGGAGCAGTTCTTC
CDR3: CSVSLNLEQFF

V: TRBV2
J: TRBJ2-3
D: NA
size: NA
DNA: TGTGCCAGCAGTGAGAGCGGGAGCACAGATACGCAGTATTTT
CDR3: CASSESGSTDTQYF

V: TRBV3-1/TRBV3-2
J: TRBJ2-2
D: NA
size: few
DNA: TGTGCCAGCAGCCAAACAGGGATCACCGGGGAGCTGTTTTTT
CDR3: CASSQTGITGELFF

V: TRBV5-1
J: TRBJ2-4
D: NA
size: NA
DNA: TGCGCCAGCAGCTTGGACAGCGCCGCAAACATTCAGTACTTC
CDR3: CASSLDSAANIQYF

V: TRBV3-1/TRBV3-2
J: TRBJ1-4
D: TRBD1
size: NA
DNA: TGTGCCAGTACCGGGACAGGTGAAAAACTGTTTTTT
CDR3: CASTGTGEKLFF

V: TRBV12-3/TRBV12-4
J: TRBJ1-1
D: NA
size: NA
DNA: TGTGCCAGCAGTTTGGGCAAGAACACTGAAGCTTTCTTT
CDR3: CASSLGKNTEAFF

V: TRBV27
J: TRBJ1-1
D: NA
size: NA
DNA: TGTGCCAGCAGTTTTAAGGGATACAGGGACACTGAAGCTTTCTTT
CDR3: CASSFKGYRDTEAFF

V: TRBV9
J: TRBJ2-7
D: TRBD2
size: NA
DNA: TGTGCCAGCAGCGTAGATAGCGGGAGAATCGAGCAGTACTTC
CDR3: CASSVDSGRIEQYF

V: TRBV5-1
J: TRBJ1-1
D: NA
size: hyperexpanded
DNA: TGCGCCAGCAGCTTGGGGGGGACGGTTGGGATGAACACTGAAGCTTTCTTT
CDR3: CASSLGGTVGMNTEAFF

V: TRBV7-2
J: TRBJ2-7
D: TRBD2
size: NA
DNA: TGTGCCAGCAGCTTGCTAGCGGGAGGATACGAGCAGTACTTC
CDR3: CASSLLAGGYEQYF

V: TRBV25-1
J: TRBJ1-1
D: NA
size: few
DNA: TGTGCCAGCAGTGAACAGGGTCCCACTGAAGCTTTCTTT
CDR3: CASSEQGPTEAFF

V: TRBV5-6
J: TRBJ1-1
D: NA
size: few
DNA: TGTGCCAGCAGCTTGGGCGGCCGGGTTAACACTGAAGCTTTCTTT
CDR3: CASSLGGRVNTEAFF

V: TRBV29-1
J: TRBJ1-1
D: NA
size: NA
DNA: TGCAGCGTGCAGACCAAGCTAGCGAACACTGAAGCTTTCTTT
CDR3: CSVQTKLANTEAFF

V: TRBV29-1
J: TRBJ2-3
D: NA
size: NA
DNA: TGCAGCGTTTCTACGGGGGACAGCCTCACAGATATGCAGTATTTT
CDR3: CSVSTGDSLTDMQYF

V: TRBV7-9
J: TRBJ2-5
D: NA
size: NA
DNA: TGTGCCAGCAGCTTAGAGAGGCTGGCTTCCACCGTTATCGCCCAGTACTTC
CDR3: CASSLERLASTVIAQYF

V: TRBV7-9
J: TRBJ2-1
D: TRBD1
size: NA
DNA: TGTGCCAGCGCCCGGACAGGAGACAATGAGCAGTTCTTC
CDR3: CASARTGDNEQFF

V: TRBV18
J: TRBJ1-6
D: NA
size: few
DNA: TGTGCCAGCTCCCCAGGGAGCTATAATTCACCCCTCCACTTT
CDR3: CASSPGSYNSPLHF

V: TRBV10-2
J: TRBJ1-1
D: NA
size: NA
DNA: TGCGCCAGCAGGACAGTGAACACTGAAGCTTTCTTT
CDR3: CASRTVNTEAFF

V: TRBV18
J: TRBJ2-7
D: NA
size: NA
DNA: TGTGCCAGCTCACCACGAAAAGACGAGCAGTACTTC
CDR3: CASSPRKDEQYF

V: TRBV5-1
J: TRBJ2-1
D: NA
size: NA
DNA: TGCGCCAGCAGCCTCAACCCCGGATACAATGAGCAGTTCTTC
CDR3: CASSLNPGYNEQFF

V: TRBV3-1/TRBV3-2
J: TRBJ2-7
D: TRBD1
size: NA
DNA: TGTGCCAGCAGCCTGGACAGGCCCTCCCCAGAGCAGTACTTC
CDR3: CASSLDRPSPEQYF

V: TRBV7-9
J: TRBJ1-1
D: NA
size: NA
DNA: TGTGCCAGCAGCTTACAGCTGAACACTGAAGCTTTCTTT
CDR3: CASSLQLNTEAFF